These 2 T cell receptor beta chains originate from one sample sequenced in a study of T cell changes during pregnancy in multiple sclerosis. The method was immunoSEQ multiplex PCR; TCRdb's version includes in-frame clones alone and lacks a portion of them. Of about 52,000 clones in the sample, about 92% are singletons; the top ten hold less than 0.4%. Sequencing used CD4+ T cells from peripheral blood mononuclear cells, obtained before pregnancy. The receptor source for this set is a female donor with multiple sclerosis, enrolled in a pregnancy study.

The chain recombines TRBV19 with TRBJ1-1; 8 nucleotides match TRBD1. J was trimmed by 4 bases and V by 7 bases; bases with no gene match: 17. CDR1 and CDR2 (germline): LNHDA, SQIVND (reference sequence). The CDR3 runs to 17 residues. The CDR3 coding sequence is TGTGCCAGTACCTCTATTTCTTACCAGGGGGCCGGCACTGAAGCTTTCTTT. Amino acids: CASTSISYQGAGTEAFF.

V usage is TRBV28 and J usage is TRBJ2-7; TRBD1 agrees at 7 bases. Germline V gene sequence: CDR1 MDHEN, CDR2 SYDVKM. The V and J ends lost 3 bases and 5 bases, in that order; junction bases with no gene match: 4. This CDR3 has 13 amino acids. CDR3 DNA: TGTGCCAGCAGTTTTGACAGGGTGCACGAGCAGTACTTC. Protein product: CASSFDRVHEQYF.